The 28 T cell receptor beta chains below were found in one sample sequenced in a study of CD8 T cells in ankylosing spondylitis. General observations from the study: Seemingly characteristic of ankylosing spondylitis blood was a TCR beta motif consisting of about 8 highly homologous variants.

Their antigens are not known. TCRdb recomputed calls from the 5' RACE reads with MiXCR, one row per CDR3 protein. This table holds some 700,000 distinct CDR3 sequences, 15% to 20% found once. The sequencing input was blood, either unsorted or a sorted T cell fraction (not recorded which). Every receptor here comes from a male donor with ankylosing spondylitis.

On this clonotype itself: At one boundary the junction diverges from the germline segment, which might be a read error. CDR3 loop: CASSPSSGGAETQYF. In nucleotides, the CDR3 is TGTGCCAGCAGCCCTTCGAGCGGGGGGGCAGAGACGCAGTACTTT. The J gene is TRBJ2-3, the V gene TRBV13, with 10 bases matching TRBD2. This CDR3 is built from 15 residues. Germline V gene sequence: CDR1 PRHDT, CDR2 FYEKMQ (reference sequence). The full variable domain, with the rest looked up from reference TRBV13 and TRBJ2-3, is AAGVIQSPRHLIKEKRETATLKCYPIPRHDTVYWYQQGPGQDPQFLISFYEKMQSDKGSIPDRFSAQQFSDYHSELNMSSLELGDSALYFCASSPSSGGAETQYFGPGTRLTVL.

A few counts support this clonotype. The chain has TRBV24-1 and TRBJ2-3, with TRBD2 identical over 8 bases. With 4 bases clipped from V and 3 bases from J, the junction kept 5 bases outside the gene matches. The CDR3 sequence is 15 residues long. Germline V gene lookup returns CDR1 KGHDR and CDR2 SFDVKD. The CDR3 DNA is TGTGCCACCAGTGAGGGTAGCGGGGATACAGATACGCAGTATTTT. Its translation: CATSEGSGDTDTQYF.

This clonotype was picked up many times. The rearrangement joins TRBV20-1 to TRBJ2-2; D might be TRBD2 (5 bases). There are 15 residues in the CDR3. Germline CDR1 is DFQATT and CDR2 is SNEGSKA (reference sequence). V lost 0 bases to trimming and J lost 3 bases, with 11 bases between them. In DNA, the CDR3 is TGCAGTGCTAGAGATGGTGGGAGCGACACCGGGGAGCTGTTTTTT. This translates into CSARDGGSDTGELFF.

CDR3 protein: CSAPYRDAHGYTF. Here the CDR3 DNA reads TGCAGTGCTCCTTACAGGGACGCTCATGGCTACACCTTC. The chain recombines TRBV20-1 with TRBJ1-2; tentatively, D is TRBD1 (6 bases). Germline lookup yields CDR1 DFQATT and CDR2 SNEGSKA (reference sequence). V was shortened by 5 bases and J by 6 bases, with 16 bases between the two germline ends. This CDR3 spans 13 amino acids.

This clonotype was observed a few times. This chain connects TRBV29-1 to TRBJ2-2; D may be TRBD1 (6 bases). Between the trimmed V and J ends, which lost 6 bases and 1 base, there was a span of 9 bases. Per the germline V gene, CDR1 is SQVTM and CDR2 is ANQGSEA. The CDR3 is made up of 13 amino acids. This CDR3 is CSVRGQNTGELFF. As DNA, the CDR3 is TGCAGCGTACGGGGACAGAACACCGGGGAGCTGTTTTTT.

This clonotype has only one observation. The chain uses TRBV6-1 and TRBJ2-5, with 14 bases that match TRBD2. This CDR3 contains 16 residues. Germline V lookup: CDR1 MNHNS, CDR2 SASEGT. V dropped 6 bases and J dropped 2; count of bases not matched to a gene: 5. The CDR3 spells CASSTGLAGGQETQYF. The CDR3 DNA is TGTGCCAGCAGCACCGGACTAGCGGGAGGACAAGAGACCCAGTACTTC.

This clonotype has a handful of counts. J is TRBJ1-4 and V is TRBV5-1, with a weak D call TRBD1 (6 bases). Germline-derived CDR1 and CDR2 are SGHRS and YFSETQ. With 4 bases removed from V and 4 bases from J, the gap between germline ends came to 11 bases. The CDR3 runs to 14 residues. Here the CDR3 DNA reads TGCGCCAGCAGCCCAGGGGCCCTTAATGAAAAACTGTTTTTT. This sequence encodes CASSPGALNEKLFF.

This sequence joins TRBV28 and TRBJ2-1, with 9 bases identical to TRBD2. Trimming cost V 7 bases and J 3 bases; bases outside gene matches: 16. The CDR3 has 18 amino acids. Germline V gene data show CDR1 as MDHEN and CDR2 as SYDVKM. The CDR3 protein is CASNFGLAGSPGYNEQFF. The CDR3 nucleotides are TGTGCCAGCAACTTCGGGCTAGCGGGAAGCCCCGGCTACAATGAGCAGTTCTTC.

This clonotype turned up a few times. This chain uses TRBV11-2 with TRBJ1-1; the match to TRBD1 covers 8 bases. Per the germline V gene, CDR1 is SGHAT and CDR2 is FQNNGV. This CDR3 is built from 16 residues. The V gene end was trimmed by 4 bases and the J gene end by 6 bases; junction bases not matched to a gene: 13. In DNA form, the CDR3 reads TGTGCCAGCAGCTATTGGGACAGGCCCCCTGTGGCTGAAGCTTTCTTT. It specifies CASSYWDRPPVAEAFF.

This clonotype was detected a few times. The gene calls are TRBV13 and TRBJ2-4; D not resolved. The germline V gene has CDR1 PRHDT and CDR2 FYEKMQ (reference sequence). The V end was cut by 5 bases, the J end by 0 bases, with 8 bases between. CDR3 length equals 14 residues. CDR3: CASSHQEAKNIQYF. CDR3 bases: TGTGCCAGCAGCCATCAAGAAGCCAAAAACATTCAGTACTTC.

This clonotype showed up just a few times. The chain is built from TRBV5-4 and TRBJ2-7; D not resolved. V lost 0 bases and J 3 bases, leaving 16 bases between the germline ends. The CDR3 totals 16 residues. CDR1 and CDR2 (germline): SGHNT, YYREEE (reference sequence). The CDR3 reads CASSLGKKGSYYEQYF. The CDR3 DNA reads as TGTGCCAGCAGCTTGGGGAAGAAGGGCTCCTACTACGAGCAGTACTTC.

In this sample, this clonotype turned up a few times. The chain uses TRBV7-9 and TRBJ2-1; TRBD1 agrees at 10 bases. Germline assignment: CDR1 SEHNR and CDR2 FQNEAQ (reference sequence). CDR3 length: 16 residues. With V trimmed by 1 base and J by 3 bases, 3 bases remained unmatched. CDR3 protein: CASSLVGQGRYNEQFF. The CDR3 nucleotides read TGTGCCAGCAGCTTAGTGGGACAGGGGCGCTACAATGAGCAGTTCTTC.

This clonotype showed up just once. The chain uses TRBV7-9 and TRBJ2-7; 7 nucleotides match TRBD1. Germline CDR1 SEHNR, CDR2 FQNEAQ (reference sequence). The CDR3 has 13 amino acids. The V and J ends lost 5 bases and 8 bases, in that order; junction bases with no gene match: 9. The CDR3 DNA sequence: TGTGCCAGCAGCCCGGGACAGCTCTGCAAGCAGTACTTC. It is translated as CASSPGQLCKQYF.

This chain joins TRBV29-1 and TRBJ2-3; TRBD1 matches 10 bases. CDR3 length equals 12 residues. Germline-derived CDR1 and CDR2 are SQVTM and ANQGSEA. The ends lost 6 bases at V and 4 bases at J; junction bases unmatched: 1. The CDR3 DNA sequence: TGCAGCGTCGACAGGGGGCCAGATACGCAGTATTTT. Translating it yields CSVDRGPDTQYF.

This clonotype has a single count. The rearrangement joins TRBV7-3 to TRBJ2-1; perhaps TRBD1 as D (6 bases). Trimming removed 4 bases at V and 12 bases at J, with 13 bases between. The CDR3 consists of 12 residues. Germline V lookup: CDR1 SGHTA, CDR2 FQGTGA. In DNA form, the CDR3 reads TGTGCCAGCAGCTCCACAGGGTTGGGGCAGTTCTTC. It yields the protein CASSSTGLGQFF.

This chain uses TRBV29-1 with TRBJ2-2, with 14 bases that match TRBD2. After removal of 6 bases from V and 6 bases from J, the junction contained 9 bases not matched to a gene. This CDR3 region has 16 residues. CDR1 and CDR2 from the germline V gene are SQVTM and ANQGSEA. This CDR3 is CSVTGLAGERAGELFF. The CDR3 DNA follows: TGCAGCGTCACGGGACTAGCGGGAGAACGGGCCGGGGAGCTGTTTTTT.

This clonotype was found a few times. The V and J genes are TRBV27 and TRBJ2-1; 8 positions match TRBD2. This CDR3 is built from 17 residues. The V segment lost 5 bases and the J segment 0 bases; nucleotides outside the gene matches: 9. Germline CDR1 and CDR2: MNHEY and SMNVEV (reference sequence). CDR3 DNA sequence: TGTGCCAGCAGTGGCCGGACTAGCTTGAGCTCCTACAATGAGCAGTTCTTC. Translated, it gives CASSGRTSLSSYNEQFF.

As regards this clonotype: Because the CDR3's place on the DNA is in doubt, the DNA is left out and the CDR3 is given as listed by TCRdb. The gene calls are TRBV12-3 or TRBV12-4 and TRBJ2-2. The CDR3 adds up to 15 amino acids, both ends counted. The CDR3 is CASSSDHRTGELFFF.

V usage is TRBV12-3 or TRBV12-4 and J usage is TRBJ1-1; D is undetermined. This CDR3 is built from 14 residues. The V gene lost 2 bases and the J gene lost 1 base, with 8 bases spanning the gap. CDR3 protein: CASSLSSWNTEAFF. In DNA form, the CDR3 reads TGTGCCAGCAGTTTATCTAGCTGGAACACTGAAGCTTTCTTT.

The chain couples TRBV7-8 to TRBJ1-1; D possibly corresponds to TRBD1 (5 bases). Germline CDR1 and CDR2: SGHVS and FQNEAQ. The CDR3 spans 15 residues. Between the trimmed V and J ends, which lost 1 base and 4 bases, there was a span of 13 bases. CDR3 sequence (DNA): TGTGCCAGCAGCTTAGTGGCAGGGCAGGCCACTGAAGCTTTCTTT. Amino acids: CASSLVAGQATEAFF.

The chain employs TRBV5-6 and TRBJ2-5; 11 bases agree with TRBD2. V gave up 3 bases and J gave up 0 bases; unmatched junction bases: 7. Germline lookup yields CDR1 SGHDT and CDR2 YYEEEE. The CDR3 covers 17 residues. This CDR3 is CASSSPGLAADQETQYF. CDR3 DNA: TGTGCCAGCAGCTCACCGGGACTAGCGGCGGACCAAGAGACCCAGTACTTC.

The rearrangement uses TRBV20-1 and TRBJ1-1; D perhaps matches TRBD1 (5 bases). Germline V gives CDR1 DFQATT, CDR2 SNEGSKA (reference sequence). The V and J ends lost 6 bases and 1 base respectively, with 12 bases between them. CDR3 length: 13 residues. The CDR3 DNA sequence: TGCAGTGCAACCGTAGGGGCGAACACTGAAGCTTTCTTT. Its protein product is CSATVGANTEAFF.

The DNA of the CDR3 is TGCGCCAGCAGCCAAGACCGGACAGAGAACACTGAAGCTTTCTTT. It is translated as CASSQDRTENTEAFF. The chain joins TRBV4-3 to TRBJ1-1; D is perhaps TRBD1 (6 bases). This CDR3 contains 15 residues. The V end lost 0 bases, the J end lost 1 base, and 9 bases lay between the germline ends. CDR1 and CDR2 from the germline V gene are LGHNA and YSLEER.

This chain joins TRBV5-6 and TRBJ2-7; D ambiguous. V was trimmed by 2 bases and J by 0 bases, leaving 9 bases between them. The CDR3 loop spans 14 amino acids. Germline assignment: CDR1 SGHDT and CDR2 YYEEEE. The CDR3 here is CASSLGALSYEQYF. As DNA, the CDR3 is TGTGCCAGCAGCTTAGGAGCCCTCTCCTACGAGCAGTACTTC.

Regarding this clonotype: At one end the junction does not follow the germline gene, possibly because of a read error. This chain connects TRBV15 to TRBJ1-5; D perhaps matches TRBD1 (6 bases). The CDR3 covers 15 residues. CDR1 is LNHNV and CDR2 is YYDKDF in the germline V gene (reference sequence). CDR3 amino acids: CATSTPGDTNQTQHF. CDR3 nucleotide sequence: TGTGCCACCAGCACCCCAGGGGACACCAATCAGACCCAGCATTTT.

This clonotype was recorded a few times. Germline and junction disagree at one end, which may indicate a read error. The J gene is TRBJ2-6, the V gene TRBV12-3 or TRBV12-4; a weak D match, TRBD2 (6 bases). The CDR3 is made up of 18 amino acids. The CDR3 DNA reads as TGTGCCCGCAGTTTTTTGGACCGGGAGTTCTCTGGGGCCAACGTCCTGACTTTC. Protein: CARSFLDREFSGANVLTF.

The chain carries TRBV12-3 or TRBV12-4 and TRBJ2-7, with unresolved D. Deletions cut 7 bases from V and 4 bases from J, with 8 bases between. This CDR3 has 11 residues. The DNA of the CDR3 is TGTGCCAGCATCTTGGGGTACGAGCAGTACTTC. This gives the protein CASILGYEQYF.

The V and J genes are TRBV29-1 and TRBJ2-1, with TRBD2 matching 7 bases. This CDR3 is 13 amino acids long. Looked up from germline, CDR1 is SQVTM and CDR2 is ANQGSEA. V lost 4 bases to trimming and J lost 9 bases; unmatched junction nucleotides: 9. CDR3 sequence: CSVAGEGRGEQFF. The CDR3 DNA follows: TGCAGCGTTGCGGGGGAGGGCCGGGGTGAGCAGTTCTTC.